This is a list of T cell receptor beta chains from one sample in a study of T cells in Graves' hyperthyroidism and ophthalmopathy. Each CDR3 protein is one row after TCRdb ran MiXCR on the multiplex PCR reads. Of 550,000 to 700,000 distinct CDR3 sequences listed, 46% are singletons. The specimen was peripheral blood or thyroid tissue (not recorded which). The receptors shown here come from an adult woman with Graves' disease, either hyperthyroidism or ophthalmopathy (not recorded which). Each CDR3 is given with its conserved first and last residue. A D gene is named only where the DNA matches it firmly. Not all rows give a size; the values are once, few, many and, for expanded clones, a class.

j_call,v_call,clone_size,d_call,cdr3_nt,cdr3_aa
TRBJ2-5,TRBV7-9,-,-,TGTGCCAGCAGCCGAAAAACAGGGTTAGAGACCCCGTACTTC,CASSRKTGLETPYF
TRBJ1-2,TRBV14,once,-,TGTGCCAGCAGCCAAGATCGGGGCAGGGTTGGCTACACCTTC,CASSQDRGRVGYTF
TRBJ2-5,TRBV20-1,-,TRBD2,TGCAGTGCTAGTGGGCAGCTACTAGCGGGTAGCGAGACCCAGTACTTC,CSASGQLLAGSETQYF
TRBJ2-7,TRBV11-2,few,-,TGTGCCAGCAGAGGGGGTTACGAGCAGTACTTC,CASRGGYEQYF
TRBJ1-6,TRBV20-1,-,-,TGCAGTGCTGCTAGTCCCAATAGGGACATCAGGGGTAGAAATTCACCCCTCCACTTT,CSAASPNRDIRGRNSPLHF
TRBJ1-2,TRBV7-2,once,-,TGTGCCAGCAACCTAGGGACGCATGGAAACACCTTC,CASNLGTHGNTF
TRBJ1-4,TRBV10-2,-,-,TGCGCCAGCAGTGAGTCGGGAAAGGAAAAACTGTTTTTT,CASSESGKEKLFF
TRBJ1-5,TRBV19,-,-,TGTGCCAGTAGTAATTTACGTCAGCCCCAGCATTTT,CASSNLRQPQHF
TRBJ1-4,TRBV20-1,many,-,TGCAGTGCTAGCCCGGGAACTAATGAAAAACTGTTTTTT,CSASPGTNEKLFF
TRBJ2-6,TRBV7-2,-,-,TGTGCCAGCAGCCCAATTAGCTCTGGGGCCAACGTCCTGACTTTC,CASSPISSGANVLTF
TRBJ2-2,TRBV2,many,TRBD2,TGTGCCAGCAAACGGGGGGACACCGGGGAGCTGTTTTTT,CASKRGDTGELFF
TRBJ2-7,TRBV7-6,-,TRBD1,TGTGCCAGCAGCTTAAGGCCCCCACAGGGGATGTTCGGGCAGTACTTC,CASSLRPPQGMFGQYF
TRBJ2-7,TRBV12-3/TRBV12-4,many,TRBD2,TGTGCCAGCAGTCCCATAGCGGGAGGGAGTTACGAGCAGTACTTC,CASSPIAGGSYEQYF
TRBJ1-2,TRBV2,-,-,TGTGCCAGCAGGGGACACGTGAACTATGGCTACACCTTC,CASRGHVNYGYTF
TRBJ2-7,TRBV4-1,many,TRBD2,TGCGCCAGCAGCCAAGTAGTCAGCGGGAGTCTCTGGGAGCAGTACTTC,CASSQVVSGSLWEQYF
TRBJ1-6,TRBV11-2,few,-,TGTGCCAGCAGCTTAGGGACGGCCCTTAGGGATTCACCCCTCCACTTT,CASSLGTALRDSPLHF
TRBJ2-5,TRBV29-1,-,-,TGCAGCGTCGACGCGGGGCAAGAGACCCAGTACTTC,CSVDAGQETQYF
TRBJ2-2,TRBV7-3,many,-,TGTGCCAGCAGCATAAGCACCGGGGAGCTGTTTTTT,CASSISTGELFF
TRBJ2-2,TRBV5-1,-,-,TGCGCCAGCAGCCTACCAACAGGGTCCCCCGGGGAGCTGTTTTTT,CASSLPTGSPGELFF
TRBJ2-6,TRBV5-1,-,-,TGCGCCAGCAGCTTGCTAGGGGACGCCTCTGGGGCCAACGTCCTGACTTTC,CASSLLGDASGANVLTF
TRBJ1-4,TRBV3-1,many,-,TGTGCCAGCAGCCAAGATCGCCGTGAAAAACTGTTTTTT,CASSQDRREKLFF
TRBJ2-2,TRBV14,-,TRBD1,TGTGCCAGCAGCCAATACAGGGGAAACACCGGGGAGCTGTTTTTT,CASSQYRGNTGELFF
TRBJ1-2,TRBV20-1,-,-,TGCAGTGGGGGAGGGGATCCTACCTATGGCTACACCTTC,CSGGGDPTYGYTF
TRBJ2-5,TRBV2,-,-,TGTGCCAGCAGTTCCCCGTGGGACGCGGGCCAAGAGACCCAGTACTTC,CASSSPWDAGQETQYF
TRBJ2-5,TRBV15,few,-,TGTGCCACCAGCAGAGAGTTGGCGGGGACCCAGTACTTC,CATSRELAGTQYF
TRBJ2-7,TRBV7-8,-,TRBD2,TGTGCCAGCAGCTTAGCCCGGACTAGCGGGGTCTACGAGCAGTACTTC,CASSLARTSGVYEQYF
TRBJ1-5,TRBV4-1,many,TRBD1,TGCGCCAGCAGCAATAGGGGAGCGGGACAGGGATTTCAGCCCCAGCATTTT,CASSNRGAGQGFQPQHF
TRBJ1-6,TRBV6-5,many,TRBD1,TGTGCCAGCAACAGGGGACGGAATTCACCCCTCCACTTT,CASNRGRNSPLHF
TRBJ2-5,TRBV10-3,-,-,TGTGCCACCCGGGGGGCCGGGCCCCAGTACTTC,CATRGAGPQYF
TRBJ1-4,TRBV15,-,-,TGTGCCGCCAGCAGCTTGGGAACAGGGAATGAAAAACTGTTTTTT,CAASSLGTGNEKLFF
TRBJ2-5,TRBV25-1,many,-,TGTGCCAGCAGCCCTATTGGAACCCAAGAGACCCAGTACTTC,CASSPIGTQETQYF